Below are 30 T cell receptor beta chains sequenced from a single sample in a study of blood T cell repertoires in COVID-19. The data were produced by immunoSEQ multiplex PCR, yet TCRdb's version contains in-frame clones alone and is incomplete. The sample has fewer than 200,000 clones; about three quarters are singletons. The sequenced material came from peripheral blood. The receptors originated from a woman between 65 and 79 years old with acute or convalescent COVID-19.

The chain joins TRBV3-1 (or the pseudogene TRBV3-2) to TRBJ2-1, with TRBD2 matching over 7 bases. The length of the CDR3 is 16 residues. V shed 2 bases and J 7 bases; nucleotides not matched to a gene: 11. Germline V lookup: CDR1 LGHDT, CDR2 YNNKEL (reference sequence). CDR3 region: CASSQMFGVAGNEQFF. The CDR3 coding sequence is TGTGCCAGCAGCCAAATGTTCGGGGTAGCGGGTAATGAGCAGTTCTTC.

The chain employs TRBV19 and TRBJ1-2; 7 bases align to TRBD1. The CDR3 runs 16 residues. J was trimmed by 2 bases and V by 1 base; bases with no gene match: 7. The germline V gene has CDR1 LNHDA and CDR2 SQIVND (reference sequence). The chain's CDR3 is CASSIVGTALNYGYTF. The CDR3 nucleotides are TGTGCCAGTAGTATAGTTGGGACAGCTCTAAACTATGGCTACACCTTC.

V usage is TRBV5-1 and J usage is TRBJ2-7; possible D gene TRBD1, 6 bases. The CDR3 covers 13 residues. V lost 5 bases and J 1 base, leaving 10 bases between the germline ends. CDR1 and CDR2 (germline): SGHRS, YFSETQ. The CDR3 here is CASSEGGSYEQYF. The CDR3 DNA sequence: TGCGCCAGCAGTGAAGGGGGATCCTACGAGCAGTACTTC.

V and J are TRBV28 and TRBJ1-2; maybe TRBD1 (5 bases). Germline CDR1 reads MDHEN; CDR2 reads SYDVKM. The CDR3 covers 12 residues. The germline V and J ends were trimmed by 2 bases and 8 bases, with 9 bases remaining between them. The CDR3 coding sequence is TGTGCCAGCAGTTTACCGACAGACGGCTACACCTTC. It specifies CASSLPTDGYTF.

The chain recombines TRBV15 with TRBJ1-4; 8 bases are shared with TRBD1. V was pared by 2 bases and J by 3 bases, with 2 bases of the junction left unmatched. CDR3 length: 15 amino acids. Looked up from germline, CDR1 is LNHNV and CDR2 is YYDKDF (reference sequence). Here the CDR3 reads CATSRQGAPNEKLFF. The CDR3 DNA reads TGTGCCACCAGCAGACAGGGGGCGCCTAATGAAAAACTGTTTTTT. The variable domain in full, completed from reference TRBV15 and TRBJ1-4, reads DAMVIQNPRYQVTQFGKPVTLSCSQTLNHNVMYWYQQKSSQAPKLLFHYYDKDFNNEADTPDNFQSRRPNTSFCFLDIRSPGLGDTAMYLCATSRQGAPNEKLFFGSGTQLSVL.

V is TRBV6-6 and J is TRBJ2-7, with 9 bases matching TRBD2. The CDR3 sequence is 15 residues long. The germline CDR1 and CDR2 sequences are MNHNY and SVGAGI (reference sequence). V was pared by 5 bases and J by 2 bases, with 7 bases of the junction left unmatched. CDR3 sequence: CASSQAAGGPYEQYF. The CDR3 nucleotides are TGTGCCAGCAGTCAGGCAGCGGGAGGTCCCTACGAGCAGTACTTC.

This clone occurred a few times. The rearrangement links TRBV12-3 or TRBV12-4 to TRBJ1-5; 7 bases map to TRBD1. V was clipped by 7 bases and J by 4 bases; unmatched bases: 1. There are 12 residues in the CDR3. Written as DNA, the CDR3 is TGTGCCAGCACAGGGGGTAATCAGCCCCAGCATTTT. It yields the protein CASTGGNQPQHF.

The rearrangement uses TRBV6-5 and TRBJ2-5; TRBD2 is a possible D gene (6 bases). The length of the CDR3 is 11 residues. V gave up 8 bases and J gave up 5 bases, with 9 bases separating them. Germline V gene lookup returns CDR1 MNHEY and CDR2 SVGAGI. CDR3 in DNA: TGTGCCAGCGAGGCGGGGGAGACCCAGTACTTC. Residues: CASEAGETQYF.

The genes are TRBV6-1 and TRBJ1-1, with D perhaps matching TRBD1 (5 bases). CDR1 and CDR2 (germline): MNHNS, SASEGT. The ends were cut back, 5 bases at V and 11 bases at J, with 15 bases in the middle. This CDR3 spans 12 amino acids. For the CDR3, the DNA is TGTGCCAGCAGTCTTCCCGGGGGTGACGCTTTCTTT. This encodes CASSLPGGDAFF.

This clone was observed a handful of times. This chain connects TRBV3-1 (or the pseudogene TRBV3-2) to TRBJ1-1, with D perhaps TRBD1 (5 bases). CDR3 size: 13 residues. V dropped 6 bases and J dropped 7 bases, with 15 bases sitting between them. CDR1 is LGHDT and CDR2 is YNNKEL in the germline V gene (reference sequence). The CDR3 DNA reads TGTGCCAGCAGGGCAGACGGGGGGAGTGAAGCTTTCTTT. This gives the protein CASRADGGSEAFF.

V usage is TRBV19 and J usage is TRBJ1-5, with 8 bases matching TRBD1. The CDR3 totals 16 residues. Germline V CDR1 and CDR2: LNHDA, SQIVND (reference sequence). Losses at the gene ends were 6 bases for V and 0 bases for J; bases not matched to a gene: 7. CDR3 region: CASRMDRDYSNQPQHF. The CDR3 nucleotides read TGTGCCAGTAGGATGGACAGGGATTATAGCAATCAGCCCCAGCATTTT.

This sequence joins TRBV7-9 and TRBJ2-2, with 7 bases lining up with TRBD2. CDR1 and CDR2 (germline): SEHNR, FQNEAQ (reference sequence). This CDR3 is built from 16 residues. The V and J ends lost 6 bases and 3 bases, in that order; junction bases with no gene match: 10. In DNA, the CDR3 is TGTGCCAGCAGAAAACAAGCGGGACGGGACACCGGGGAGCTGTTTTTT. Translation gives CASRKQAGRDTGELFF.

The genes are TRBV5-1 and TRBJ2-7; D possibly corresponds to TRBD1 (6 bases). The CDR3 sequence is 15 residues long. V shed 3 bases and J shed 0 bases, with 13 bases lying between them. Germline CDR1 SGHRS, CDR2 YFSETQ. CDR3 loop: CASSSTAGVSYEQYF. The CDR3 bases are TGCGCCAGCAGCTCGACGGCAGGGGTCTCCTACGAGCAGTACTTC.

There are a few counts of this clone. The chain has TRBV9 and TRBJ2-2; TRBD2 aligns across 8 bases. The germline V gene has CDR1 SGDLS and CDR2 YYNGEE. The ends lost 0 bases at V and 4 bases at J; junction bases unmatched: 5. The CDR3 consists of 16 residues. This CDR3 is CASSVASGSATGELFF. The CDR3 DNA is TGTGCCAGCAGCGTAGCAAGCGGGAGTGCCACCGGGGAGCTGTTTTTT.

The CDR3 sequence is CAISLPSGSSNEQFF. As DNA, the CDR3 is TGTGCCATCAGTTTGCCTAGCGGGAGTAGTAATGAGCAGTTCTTC. The rearrangement uses TRBV10-3 and TRBJ2-1; 10 nucleotides match TRBD2. The CDR3 is 15 residues long. Germline values: CDR1 ENHRY, CDR2 SYGVKD. The V segment lost 5 bases and the J segment 7 bases; nucleotides outside the gene matches: 8.

In its sample, this clone was seen once. The genes are TRBV19 and TRBJ1-1; D unclear. V was clipped by 5 bases and J by 10 bases, with 20 bases between them. Germline-derived CDR1 and CDR2 are LNHDA and SQIVND (reference sequence). The CDR3 covers 14 residues. DNA of the CDR3: TGTGCCAGTAGTCCCCGCCGAGGGTCGTCTACAGCTTTCTTT. As protein: CASSPRRGSSTAFF.

This chain joins TRBV5-1 and TRBJ2-1; 7 bases are a match to TRBD2. Germline V gene data show CDR1 as SGHRS and CDR2 as YFSETQ. The junction had 10 bases not matched to a gene; V was cut back by 4 bases and J by 12 bases. The CDR3 is 13 amino acids. CDR3 in amino acids: CASSAKIGRSQFF. CDR3 bases: TGCGCCAGCAGCGCGAAGATCGGGAGGTCGCAGTTCTTC.

CDR3 sequence: CSAKGATEQFF. The CDR3 DNA follows: TGCAGTGCCAAGGGAGCTACTGAGCAGTTCTTC. The chain couples TRBV20-1 to TRBJ2-1; a weak D match, TRBD2 (5 bases). The CDR3 spans 11 residues. Germline CDR1 reads DFQATT; CDR2 reads SNEGSKA (reference sequence). Deletions cut 6 bases from V and 9 bases from J, with 12 bases between.

The rearrangement links TRBV11-2 to TRBJ2-7; 7 bases map to TRBD1. Germline V gene data show CDR1 as SGHAT and CDR2 as FQNNGV. The V segment lost 1 base and the J segment 8 bases; nucleotides outside the gene matches: 5. This CDR3 is built from 13 residues. CDR3 DNA: TGTGCCAGCAGCTTAGCGGGACAGCATCAGCAGTACTTC. It specifies CASSLAGQHQQYF.

The chain uses TRBV13 and TRBJ1-6, with 7 bases that match TRBD1. J lost 2 bases, V lost 3 bases, and 4 bases had no gene match. CDR1 is PRHDT, CDR2 FYEKMQ, per germline (reference sequence). The CDR3 covers 16 residues. The CDR3 is CASSLRTGAYNSPLHF. CDR3 nucleotide sequence: TGTGCCAGCAGCTTGCGGACAGGAGCCTATAATTCACCCCTCCACTTT.

This rearrangement joins TRBV7-2 to TRBJ2-7; 9 positions agree with TRBD2. The V gene's germline CDR1 is SGHTA and CDR2 FQGNSA. J gave up 2 bases and V 0 bases, and 11 bases lay outside the gene matches. The CDR3 spans 18 residues. In DNA, the CDR3 is TGTGCCAGCAGCTTAGCCCCGGGGGGTAGCGGGAGTACCTACGAGCAGTACTTC. Protein product: CASSLAPGGSGSTYEQYF.

The V and J genes are TRBV27 and TRBJ2-5, with 8 bases matching TRBD2. The CDR3 contains 16 residues. The trim removed 2 bases at V and 5 bases at J, leaving 10 bases unmatched. From germline, CDR1 is MNHEY and CDR2 SMNVEV (reference sequence). CDR3 nucleotide sequence: TGTGCCAGCAGTTTAGGACTAGCCCATGCTAGGGAGACCCAGTACTTC. Translated, it gives CASSLGLAHARETQYF.

The chain is built from TRBV29-1 and TRBJ2-7; 8 positions match TRBD2. There are 13 residues in the CDR3. The junction had 10 bases not matched to a gene; V was cut back by 6 bases and J by 6 bases. The germline gives CDR1 SQVTM, CDR2 ANQGSEA. The CDR3 bases are TGCAGCGTCGACTCGGGACTAGGATTCGAGCAGTACTTC. This sequence encodes CSVDSGLGFEQYF.

In its sample, this clone was seen once. The chain recombines TRBV7-2 with TRBJ2-1, with D uncertain. Germline values: CDR1 SGHTA, CDR2 FQGNSA. This CDR3 has 11 amino acids. Trimming shortened V by 4 bases and J by 9 bases, and 7 bases separated the two germline ends. CDR3 nucleotides: TGTGCCAGCAGCTCCCTCGGTGAGCAGTTCTTC. Its protein product is CASSSLGEQFF.

In nucleotides, the CDR3 is TGTGCCAGCAGTTCTGCGGGAGAGGAGACCCAGTACTTC. Translating gives CASSSAGEETQYF. The genes are TRBV25-1 and TRBJ2-5, with TRBD2 matching over 7 bases. The CDR3 is made up of 13 amino acids. From germline, CDR1 is MGHDK and CDR2 SYGVNS. Losses at the gene ends were 5 bases for V and 5 bases for J; bases not matched to a gene: 5.

The chain has TRBV19 and TRBJ2-7, with 10 bases identical to TRBD2. Germline V gene lookup returns CDR1 LNHDA and CDR2 SQIVND (reference sequence). This CDR3 is built from 18 residues. The V and J ends lost 4 bases and 2 bases, in that order; junction bases with no gene match: 14. The CDR3 is CASSTPGLAGDPTYEQYF. The CDR3 coding sequence is TGTGCCAGTAGTACCCCCGGGCTAGCGGGAGACCCTACCTACGAGCAGTACTTC. Looking up the rest from reference TRBV19 and TRBJ2-7 gives the full variable domain: DGGITQSPKYLFRKEGQNVTLSCEQNLNHDAMYWYRQDPGQGLRLIYYSQIVNDFQKGDIAEGYSVSREKKESFPLTVTSAQKNPTAFYLCASSTPGLAGDPTYEQYFGPGTRLTVT.

The rearrangement uses TRBV19 and TRBJ1-2; no reliable D call. V lost 5 bases and J 8 bases, leaving 18 bases between the germline ends. The CDR3 is 14 residues long. Germline V gene data show CDR1 as LNHDA and CDR2 as SQIVND (reference sequence). CDR3 bases: TGTGCCAGTAGTCCACAGTTGGCCACTGGGGGCTACACCTTC. It codes for CASSPQLATGGYTF.

The chain couples TRBV6-5 to TRBJ2-3; tentative D call: TRBD1 (5 bases). This CDR3 spans 13 amino acids. Trimming stripped 7 bases from V and 2 bases from J, with 10 bases between. The V gene's germline CDR1 is MNHEY and CDR2 SVGAGI. CDR3 region: CASMAGYTDTQYF. Here the CDR3 DNA reads TGTGCCAGCATGGCAGGGTACACAGATACGCAGTATTTT.

This rearrangement joins TRBV11-2 to TRBJ2-6; D possibly corresponds to TRBD1 (5 bases). Germline values: CDR1 SGHAT, CDR2 FQNNGV. The CDR3 is made up of 17 amino acids. V was shortened by 3 bases and J by 0 bases, with 12 bases between the two germline ends. CDR3 nucleotide sequence: TGTGCCAGCAGCTTCGGACACCCTGTCTCTGGGGCCAACGTCCTGACTTTC. Its protein product is CASSFGHPVSGANVLTF.

The J gene is TRBJ1-6, the V gene TRBV9, with 8 bases fitting TRBD1. V shed 3 bases, J shed 1 base, and the junction held 18 bases outside the gene matches. CDR1 and CDR2 (germline): SGDLS, YYNGEE. The CDR3 spans 21 residues. CDR3 protein: CASSGKHDRGGTGSYNSPLHF. CDR3 DNA sequence: TGTGCCAGCAGCGGTAAACATGACAGGGGAGGGACAGGTTCCTATAATTCACCCCTCCACTTT. Full variable domain (remainder filled in from reference TRBV9 and TRBJ1-6): DSGVTQTPKHLITATGQRVTLRCSPRSGDLSVYWYQQSLDQGLQFLIQYYNGEERAKGNILERFSAQQFPDLHSELNLSSLELGDSALYFCASSGKHDRGGTGSYNSPLHFGNGTRLTVT.